The clone carrying this T cell receptor beta chain has only a few counts. Its antigen is unknown. In replicate PCRs of sorted subsets, approximately 210 ng DNA, approximately 30,000 T cell genomes, was used. Some clones are missing from TCRdb's copy, which holds only in-frame ones; the method was immunoSEQ multiplex PCR. Of about 2 million clones listed, around 96% are singletons. CD8 cells classed as naive were CD45RO-negative and positively selected for CCR7, excluding terminally differentiated effector memory CD45RA+ cells. This sample stems from a study of shared clonotypes between healthy human individuals. The study's findings and limits: The low donor count limited represented genetic and exposure-history diversity. Clonotypes shared by all four donors outscored non-shared clonotypes in generation probability.

Germline V gene lookup returns CDR1 LNHNV and CDR2 YYDKDF (reference sequence). The CDR3 is made up of 16 amino acids. The V end was cut by 3 bases, the J end by 5 bases, with 19 bases between. The receptor was isolated from a man aged 18 to 29 in good health. Source material: naive CD8+ T cells sorted from blood. V and J are TRBV15 and TRBJ2-5; D might be TRBD1 or TRBD2, each matching 5 bases. DNA for the CDR3: TGTGCCACCAGCAGTGCCGACCGGGACGCGAGGGAGACCCAGTACTTC. It specifies CATSSADRDARETQYF.